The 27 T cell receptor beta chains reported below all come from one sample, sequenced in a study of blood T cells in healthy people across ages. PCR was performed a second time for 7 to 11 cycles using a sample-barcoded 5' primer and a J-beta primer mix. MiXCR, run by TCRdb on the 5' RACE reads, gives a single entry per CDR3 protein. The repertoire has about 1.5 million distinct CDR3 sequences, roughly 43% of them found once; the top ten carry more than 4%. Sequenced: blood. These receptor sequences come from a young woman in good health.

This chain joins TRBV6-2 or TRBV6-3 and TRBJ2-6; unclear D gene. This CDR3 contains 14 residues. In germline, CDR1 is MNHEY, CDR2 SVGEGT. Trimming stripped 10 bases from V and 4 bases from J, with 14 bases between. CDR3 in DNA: TGTGCCATCCCAAGTCCGCAAGGGGCCAACGTCCTGACTTTC. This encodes CAIPSPQGANVLTF.

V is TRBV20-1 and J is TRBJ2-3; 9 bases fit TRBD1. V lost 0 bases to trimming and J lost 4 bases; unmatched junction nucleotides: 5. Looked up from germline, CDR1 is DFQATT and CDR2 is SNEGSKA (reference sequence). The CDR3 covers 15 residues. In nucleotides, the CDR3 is TGCAGTGCTAGAGATCCCCGACAGGGGGCAGATACGCAGTATTTT. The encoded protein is CSARDPRQGADTQYF.

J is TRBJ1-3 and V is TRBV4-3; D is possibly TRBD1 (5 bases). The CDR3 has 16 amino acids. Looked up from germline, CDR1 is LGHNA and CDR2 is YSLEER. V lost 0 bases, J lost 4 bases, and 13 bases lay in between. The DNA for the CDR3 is TGCGCCAGCAGCCAAGATCGGGGGAGGTGGGGAAACACCATATATTTT. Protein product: CASSQDRGRWGNTIYF.

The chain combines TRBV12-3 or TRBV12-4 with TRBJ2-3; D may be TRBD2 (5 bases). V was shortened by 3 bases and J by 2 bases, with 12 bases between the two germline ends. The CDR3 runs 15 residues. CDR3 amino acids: CASSFQRKLTDTQYF. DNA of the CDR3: TGTGCCAGCAGTTTCCAGCGGAAACTCACAGATACGCAGTATTTT.

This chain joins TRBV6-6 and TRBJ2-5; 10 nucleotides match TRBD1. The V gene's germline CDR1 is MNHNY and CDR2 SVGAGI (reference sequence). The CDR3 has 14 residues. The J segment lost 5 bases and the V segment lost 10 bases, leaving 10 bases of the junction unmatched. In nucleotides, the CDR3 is TGTGCCACCGACCTAGGGACAGGGGTGGAGACCCAGTACTTC. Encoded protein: CATDLGTGVETQYF.

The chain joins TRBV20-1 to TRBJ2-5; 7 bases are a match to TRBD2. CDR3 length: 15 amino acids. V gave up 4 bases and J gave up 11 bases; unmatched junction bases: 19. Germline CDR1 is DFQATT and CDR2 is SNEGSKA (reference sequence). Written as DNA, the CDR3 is TGCAGTGCTACCGCCCTCCGGGAGGTCTGGAATGAGCAGTACTTC. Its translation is CSATALREVWNEQYF.

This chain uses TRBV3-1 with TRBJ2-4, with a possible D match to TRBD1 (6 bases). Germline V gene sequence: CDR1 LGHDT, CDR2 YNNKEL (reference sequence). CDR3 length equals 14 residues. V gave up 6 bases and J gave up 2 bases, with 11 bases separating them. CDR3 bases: TGTGCCAGCAGTATGCAGGGGACCAAAAACATTCAGTACTTC. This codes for CASSMQGTKNIQYF.

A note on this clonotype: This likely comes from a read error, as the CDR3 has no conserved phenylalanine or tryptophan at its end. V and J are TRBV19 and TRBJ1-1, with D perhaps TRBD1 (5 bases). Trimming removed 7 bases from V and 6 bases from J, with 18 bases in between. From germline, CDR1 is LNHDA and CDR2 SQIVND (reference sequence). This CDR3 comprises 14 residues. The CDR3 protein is CASNLGGSNAEAFL. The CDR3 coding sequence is TGTGCCAGTAATTTGGGGGGGAGTAACGCTGAAGCTTTCTTG.

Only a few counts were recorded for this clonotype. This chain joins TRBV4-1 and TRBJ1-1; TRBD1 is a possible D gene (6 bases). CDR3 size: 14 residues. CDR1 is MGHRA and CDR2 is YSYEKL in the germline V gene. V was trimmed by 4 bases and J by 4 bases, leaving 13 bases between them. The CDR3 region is CASSRLSGVTEAFF. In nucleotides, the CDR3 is TGCGCCAGCAGCCGACTCTCAGGGGTCACTGAAGCTTTCTTT.

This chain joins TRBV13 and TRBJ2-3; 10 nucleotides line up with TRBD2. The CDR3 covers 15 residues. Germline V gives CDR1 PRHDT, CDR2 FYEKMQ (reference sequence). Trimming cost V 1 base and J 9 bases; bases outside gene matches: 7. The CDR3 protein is CASSLVLAGVRTQYF. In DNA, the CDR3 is TGTGCCAGCAGCTTAGTTCTAGCGGGAGTGAGGACGCAGTATTTT.

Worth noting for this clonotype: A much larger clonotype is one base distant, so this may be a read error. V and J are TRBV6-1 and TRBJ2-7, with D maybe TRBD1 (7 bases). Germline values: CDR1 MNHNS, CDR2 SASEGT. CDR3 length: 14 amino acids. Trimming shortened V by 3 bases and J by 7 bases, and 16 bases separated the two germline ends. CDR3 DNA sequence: TGTGCCAGCAGTGATTCTTACAGGGGAGGTGAGCAGTACTTC. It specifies CASSDSYRGGEQYF.

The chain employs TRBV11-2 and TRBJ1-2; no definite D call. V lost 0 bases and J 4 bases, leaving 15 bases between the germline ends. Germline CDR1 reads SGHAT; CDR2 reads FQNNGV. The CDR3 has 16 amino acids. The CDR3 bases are TGTGCCAGCAGCTTAGATCCCCTCTCCTCCCCCTATGGCTACACCTTC. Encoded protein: CASSLDPLSSPYGYTF.

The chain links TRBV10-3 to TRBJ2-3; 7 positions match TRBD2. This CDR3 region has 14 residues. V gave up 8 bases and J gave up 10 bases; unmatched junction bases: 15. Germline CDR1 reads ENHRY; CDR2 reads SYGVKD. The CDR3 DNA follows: TGTGCCATCCTAGGGACGGAGGAGGGGAGGGCGCAGTATTTT. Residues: CAILGTEEGRAQYF.

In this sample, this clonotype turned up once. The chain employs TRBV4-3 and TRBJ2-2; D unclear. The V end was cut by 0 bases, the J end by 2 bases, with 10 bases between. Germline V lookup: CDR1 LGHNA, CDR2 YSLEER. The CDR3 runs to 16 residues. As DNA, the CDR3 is TGCGCCAGCAGCCAAGAGGGTCCTAGAAACACCGGGGAGCTGTTTTTT. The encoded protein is CASSQEGPRNTGELFF.

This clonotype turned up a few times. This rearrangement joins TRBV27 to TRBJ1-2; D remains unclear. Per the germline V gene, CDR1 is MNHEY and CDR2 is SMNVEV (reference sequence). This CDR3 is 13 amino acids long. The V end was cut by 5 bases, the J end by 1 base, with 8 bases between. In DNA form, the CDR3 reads TGTGCCAGCAGTGTGCAGATTAACTATGGCTACACCTTC. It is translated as CASSVQINYGYTF.

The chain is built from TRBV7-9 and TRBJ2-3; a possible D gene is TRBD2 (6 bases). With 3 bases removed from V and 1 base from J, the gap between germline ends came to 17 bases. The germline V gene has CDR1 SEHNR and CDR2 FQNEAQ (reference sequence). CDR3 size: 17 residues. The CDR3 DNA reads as TGTGCCAGCAGCTTGTCCGTCAGGGAGGTCGGCACAGATACGCAGTATTTT. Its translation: CASSLSVREVGTDTQYF.

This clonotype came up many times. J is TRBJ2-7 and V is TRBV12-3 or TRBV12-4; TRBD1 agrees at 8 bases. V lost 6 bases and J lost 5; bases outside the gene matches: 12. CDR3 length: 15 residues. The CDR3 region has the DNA TGTGCCAGCAGCCACCGGGACAGGTCCTTCGACGAGCAGTACTTC. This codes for CASSHRDRSFDEQYF.

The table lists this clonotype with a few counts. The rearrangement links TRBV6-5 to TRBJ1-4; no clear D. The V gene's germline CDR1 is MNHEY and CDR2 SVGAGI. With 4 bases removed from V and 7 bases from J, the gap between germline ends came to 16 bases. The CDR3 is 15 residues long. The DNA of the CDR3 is TGTGCCAGCAGTTCCTGGACGGGGTCGAGTGAAAAACTGTTTTTT. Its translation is CASSSWTGSSEKLFF.

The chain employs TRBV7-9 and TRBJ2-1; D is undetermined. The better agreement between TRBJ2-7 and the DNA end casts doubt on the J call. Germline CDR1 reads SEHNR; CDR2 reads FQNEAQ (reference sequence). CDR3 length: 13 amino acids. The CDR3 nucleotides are TGTGCCAGCAGAATAGGGATCTACAATGAGCAGTACTTC. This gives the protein CASRIGIYNEQYF.

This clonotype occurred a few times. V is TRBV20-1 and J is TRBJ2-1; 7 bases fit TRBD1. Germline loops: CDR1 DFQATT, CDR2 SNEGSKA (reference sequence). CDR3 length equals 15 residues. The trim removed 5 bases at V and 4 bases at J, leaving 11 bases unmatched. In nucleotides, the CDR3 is TGCAGTGCTTCGGCCGTCGGGACAGCTTACAATGAGCAGTTCTTC. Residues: CSASAVGTAYNEQFF.

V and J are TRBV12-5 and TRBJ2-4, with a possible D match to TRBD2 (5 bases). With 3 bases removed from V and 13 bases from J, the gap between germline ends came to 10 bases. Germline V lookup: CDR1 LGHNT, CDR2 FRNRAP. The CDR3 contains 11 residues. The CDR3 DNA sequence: TGTGCTAGTGGTTTAAGAAGGGAGCAGTACTTC. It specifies CASGLRREQYF.

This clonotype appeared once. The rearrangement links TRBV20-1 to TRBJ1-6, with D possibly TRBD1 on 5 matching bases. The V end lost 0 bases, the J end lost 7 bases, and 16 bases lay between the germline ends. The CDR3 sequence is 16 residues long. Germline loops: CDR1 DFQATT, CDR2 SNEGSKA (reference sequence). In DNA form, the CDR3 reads TGCAGTGCTAGAGACCAGGGCCCCTCGAACAATTCACCCCTCCACTTT. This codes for CSARDQGPSNNSPLHF.

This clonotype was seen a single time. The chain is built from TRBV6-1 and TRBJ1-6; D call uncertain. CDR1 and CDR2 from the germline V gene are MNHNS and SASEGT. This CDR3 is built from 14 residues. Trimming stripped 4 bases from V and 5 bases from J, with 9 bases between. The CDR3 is CASSAWRDNSPLHF. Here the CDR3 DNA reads TGTGCCAGCAGTGCCTGGAGGGATAATTCACCCCTCCACTTT.

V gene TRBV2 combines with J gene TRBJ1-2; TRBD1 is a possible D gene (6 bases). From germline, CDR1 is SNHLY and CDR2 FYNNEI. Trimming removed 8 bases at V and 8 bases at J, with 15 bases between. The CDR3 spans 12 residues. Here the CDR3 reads CASALGAGGYTF. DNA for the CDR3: TGTGCCAGCGCTCTGGGGGCAGGAGGCTACACCTTC. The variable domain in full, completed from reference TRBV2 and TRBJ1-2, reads EPEVTQTPSHQVTQMGQEVILRCVPISNHLYFYWYRQILGQKVEFLVSFYNNEISEKSEIFDDQFSVERPDGSNFTLKIRSTKLEDSAMYFCASALGAGGYTFGSGTRLTVV.

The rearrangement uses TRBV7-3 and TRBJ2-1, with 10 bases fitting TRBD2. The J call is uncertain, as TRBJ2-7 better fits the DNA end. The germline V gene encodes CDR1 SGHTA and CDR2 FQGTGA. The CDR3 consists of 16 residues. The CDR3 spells CASSASSGGTYNEQYF. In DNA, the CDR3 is TGTGCCAGCAGCGCATCTAGCGGGGGAACCTACAATGAGCAGTACTTC.

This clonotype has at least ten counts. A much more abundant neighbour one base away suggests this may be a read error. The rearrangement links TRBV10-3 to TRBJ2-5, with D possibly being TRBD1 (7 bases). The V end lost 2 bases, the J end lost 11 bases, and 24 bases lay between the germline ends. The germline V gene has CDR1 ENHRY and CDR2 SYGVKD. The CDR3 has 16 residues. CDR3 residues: CAISEAGQPPFNEQYF. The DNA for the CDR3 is TGTGCCATCAGTGAGGCGGGACAGCCTCCCTTTAATGAGCAGTACTTC.

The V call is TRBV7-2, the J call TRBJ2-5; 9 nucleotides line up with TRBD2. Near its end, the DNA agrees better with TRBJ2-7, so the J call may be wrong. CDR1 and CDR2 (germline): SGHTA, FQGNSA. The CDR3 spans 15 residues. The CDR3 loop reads CASSLAGLATYEQYF. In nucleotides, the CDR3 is TGTGCCAGCAGCTTAGCTGGACTAGCGACTTACGAGCAGTACTTC.